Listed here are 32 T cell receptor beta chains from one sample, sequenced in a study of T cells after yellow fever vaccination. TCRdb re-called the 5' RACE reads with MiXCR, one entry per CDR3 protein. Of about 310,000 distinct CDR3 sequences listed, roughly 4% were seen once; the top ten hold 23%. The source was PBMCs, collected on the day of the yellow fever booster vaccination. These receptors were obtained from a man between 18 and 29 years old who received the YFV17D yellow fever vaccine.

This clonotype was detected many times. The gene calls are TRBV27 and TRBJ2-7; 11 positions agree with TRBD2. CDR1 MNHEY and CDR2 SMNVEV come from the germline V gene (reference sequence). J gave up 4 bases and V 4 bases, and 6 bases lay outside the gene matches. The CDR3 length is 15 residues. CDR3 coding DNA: TGTGCCAGCAGTTCTAGGACTAGCGGGTGGTACGAGCAGTACGTC. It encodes CASSSRTSGWYEQYV.

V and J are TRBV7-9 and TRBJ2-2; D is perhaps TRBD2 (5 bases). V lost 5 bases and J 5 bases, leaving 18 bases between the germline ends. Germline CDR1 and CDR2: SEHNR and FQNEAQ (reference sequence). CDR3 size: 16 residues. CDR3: CASSPGPGTVTGELFF. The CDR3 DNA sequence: TGTGCCAGCAGCCCTGGACCGGGAACAGTAACCGGGGAGCTGTTTTTT.

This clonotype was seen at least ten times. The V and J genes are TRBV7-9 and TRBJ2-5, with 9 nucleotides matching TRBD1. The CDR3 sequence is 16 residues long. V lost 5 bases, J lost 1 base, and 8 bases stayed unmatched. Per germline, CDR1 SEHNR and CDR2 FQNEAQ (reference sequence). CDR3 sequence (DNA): TGTGCCAGCAGCGGTCGGGACAGGGAAACCCAAGAGACCCAGTACTTC. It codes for CASSGRDRETQETQYF.

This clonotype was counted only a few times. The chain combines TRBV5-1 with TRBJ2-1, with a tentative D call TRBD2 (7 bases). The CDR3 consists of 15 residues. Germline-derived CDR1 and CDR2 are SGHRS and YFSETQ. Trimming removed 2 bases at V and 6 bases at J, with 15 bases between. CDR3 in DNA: TGCGCCAGCAGCTTAAACGGGGGGCCCTTCAATGAGCAGTTCTTC. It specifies CASSLNGGPFNEQFF.

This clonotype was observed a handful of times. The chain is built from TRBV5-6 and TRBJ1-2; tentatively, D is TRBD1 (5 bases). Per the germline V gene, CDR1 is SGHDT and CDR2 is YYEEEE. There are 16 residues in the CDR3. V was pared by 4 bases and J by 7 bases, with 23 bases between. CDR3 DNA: TGTGCCAGCAGCCCTGGGGGGATCGTCAAGCGGGGTGGCTACACCTTC. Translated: CASSPGGIVKRGGYTF.

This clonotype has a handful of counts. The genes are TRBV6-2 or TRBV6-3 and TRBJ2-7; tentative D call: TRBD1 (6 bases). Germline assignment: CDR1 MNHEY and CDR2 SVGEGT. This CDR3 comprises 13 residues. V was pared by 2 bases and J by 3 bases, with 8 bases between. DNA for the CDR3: TGTGCCAGCAGTTACGAGGGACACTACGAGCAGTACGTC. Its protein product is CASSYEGHYEQYV.

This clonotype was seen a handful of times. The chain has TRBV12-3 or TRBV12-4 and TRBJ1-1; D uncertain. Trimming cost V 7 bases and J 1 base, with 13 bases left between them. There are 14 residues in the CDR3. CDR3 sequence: CASTRNGRNTEAFF. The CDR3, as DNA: TGTGCCAGCACTCGGAACGGACGGAACACTGAAGCTTTCTTT.

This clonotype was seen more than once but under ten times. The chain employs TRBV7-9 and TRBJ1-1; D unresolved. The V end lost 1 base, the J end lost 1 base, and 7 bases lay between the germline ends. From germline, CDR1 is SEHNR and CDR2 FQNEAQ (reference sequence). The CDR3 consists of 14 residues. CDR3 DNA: TGTGCCAGCAGCTTAGAGGGAGAGAACACTGAAGCTTTCTTT. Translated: CASSLEGENTEAFF.

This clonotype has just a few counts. This CDR3 is CSIYSRTDTQYF. DNA for the CDR3: TGCAGTATCTACTCAAGAACAGATACGCAGTATTTT. This sequence joins TRBV20-1 and TRBJ2-3; D unresolved. Trimming removed 8 bases at V and 3 bases at J, with 12 bases between. The CDR3 spans 12 residues. The germline V gene has CDR1 DFQATT and CDR2 SNEGSKA (reference sequence).

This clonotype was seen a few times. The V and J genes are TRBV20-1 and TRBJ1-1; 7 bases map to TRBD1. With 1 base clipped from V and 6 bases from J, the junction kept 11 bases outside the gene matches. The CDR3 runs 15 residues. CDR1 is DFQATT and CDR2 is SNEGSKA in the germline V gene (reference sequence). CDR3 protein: CSARVWGQGGSEAFF. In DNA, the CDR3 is TGCAGTGCTAGAGTCTGGGGCCAGGGGGGGTCTGAAGCTTTCTTT.

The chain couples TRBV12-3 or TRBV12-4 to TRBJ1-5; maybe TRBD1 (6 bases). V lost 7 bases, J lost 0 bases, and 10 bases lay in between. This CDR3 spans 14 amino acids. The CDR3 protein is CASTTGYSNQPQHF. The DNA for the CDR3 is TGTGCCAGCACTACAGGGTATAGCAATCAGCCCCAGCATTTT.

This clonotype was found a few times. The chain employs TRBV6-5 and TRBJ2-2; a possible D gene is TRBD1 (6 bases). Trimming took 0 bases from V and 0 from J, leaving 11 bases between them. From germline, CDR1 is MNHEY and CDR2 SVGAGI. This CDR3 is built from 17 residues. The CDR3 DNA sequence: TGTGCCAGCAGTTACTCGTACGGACAGACGAACACCGGGGAGCTGTTTTTT. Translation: CASSYSYGQTNTGELFF.

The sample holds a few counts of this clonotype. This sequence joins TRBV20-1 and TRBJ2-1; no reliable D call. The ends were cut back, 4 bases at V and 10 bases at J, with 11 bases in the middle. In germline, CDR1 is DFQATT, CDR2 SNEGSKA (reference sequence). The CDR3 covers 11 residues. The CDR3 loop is CSAKLWREQFF. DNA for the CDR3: TGCAGTGCTAAATTGTGGCGGGAGCAGTTCTTC.

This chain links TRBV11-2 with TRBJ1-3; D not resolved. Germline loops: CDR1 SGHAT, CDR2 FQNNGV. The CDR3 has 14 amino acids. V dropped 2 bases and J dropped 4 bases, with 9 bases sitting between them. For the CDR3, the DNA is TGTGCCAGCAGCTTACCCGGGTTCGGAAACACCATATATTTT. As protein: CASSLPGFGNTIYF.

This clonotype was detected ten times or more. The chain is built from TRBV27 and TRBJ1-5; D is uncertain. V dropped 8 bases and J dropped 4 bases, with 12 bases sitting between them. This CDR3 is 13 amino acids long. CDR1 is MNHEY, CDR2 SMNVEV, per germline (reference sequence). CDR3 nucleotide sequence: TGTGCCAGCGCAGGACGGATAAATCAGCCCCAGCATTTT. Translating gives CASAGRINQPQHF.

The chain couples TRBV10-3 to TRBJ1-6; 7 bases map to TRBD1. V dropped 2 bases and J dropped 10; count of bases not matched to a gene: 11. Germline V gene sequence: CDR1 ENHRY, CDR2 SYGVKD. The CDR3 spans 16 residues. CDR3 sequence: CAISEGGQLAGSPLHF. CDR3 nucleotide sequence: TGTGCCATCAGTGAGGGGGGACAGCTGGCGGGATCACCCCTCCACTTT.

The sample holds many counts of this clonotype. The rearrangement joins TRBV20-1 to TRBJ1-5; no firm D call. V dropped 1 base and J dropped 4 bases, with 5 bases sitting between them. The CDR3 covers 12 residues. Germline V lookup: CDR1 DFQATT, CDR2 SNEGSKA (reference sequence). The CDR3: CSARAWNQPQHF. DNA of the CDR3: TGCAGTGCTAGAGCGTGGAATCAGCCCCAGCATTTT.

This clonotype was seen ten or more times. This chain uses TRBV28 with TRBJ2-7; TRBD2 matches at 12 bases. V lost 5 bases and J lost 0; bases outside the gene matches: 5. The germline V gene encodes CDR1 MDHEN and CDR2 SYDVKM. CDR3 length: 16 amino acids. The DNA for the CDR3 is TGTGCCAGCAGTCCCACTAGCGGGGGGTCCTCCTACGAGCAGTACGTC. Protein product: CASSPTSGGSSYEQYV.

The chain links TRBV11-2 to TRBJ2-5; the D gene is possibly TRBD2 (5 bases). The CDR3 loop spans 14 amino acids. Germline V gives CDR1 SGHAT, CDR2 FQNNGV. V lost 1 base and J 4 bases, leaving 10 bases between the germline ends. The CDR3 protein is CASSLGFRGETQYF. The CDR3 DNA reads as TGTGCCAGCAGCTTAGGGTTCCGGGGAGAGACCCAGTACTTC.

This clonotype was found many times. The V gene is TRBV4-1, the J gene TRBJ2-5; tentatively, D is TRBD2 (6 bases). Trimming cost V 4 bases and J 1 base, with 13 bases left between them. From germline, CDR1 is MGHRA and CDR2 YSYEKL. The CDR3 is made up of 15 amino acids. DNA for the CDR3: TGCGCCAGCAGCCGCCTCGGACTACCCCAAGAGACCCAGTACTTC. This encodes CASSRLGLPQETQYF.

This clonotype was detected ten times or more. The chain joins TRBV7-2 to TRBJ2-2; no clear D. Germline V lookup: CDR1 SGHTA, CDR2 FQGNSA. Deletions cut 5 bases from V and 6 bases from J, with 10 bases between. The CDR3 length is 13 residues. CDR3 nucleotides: TGTGCCAGCAGCCCAAGGCGCGCCGGGGAGCTGTTTTTT. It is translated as CASSPRRAGELFF.

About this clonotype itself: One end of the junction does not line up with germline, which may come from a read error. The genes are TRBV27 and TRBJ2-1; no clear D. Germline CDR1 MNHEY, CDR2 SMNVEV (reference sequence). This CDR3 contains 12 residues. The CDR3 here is CGSSLLGNEQFF. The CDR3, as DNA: TGTGGCAGCAGTTTATTGGGTAATGAGCAGTTCTTC.

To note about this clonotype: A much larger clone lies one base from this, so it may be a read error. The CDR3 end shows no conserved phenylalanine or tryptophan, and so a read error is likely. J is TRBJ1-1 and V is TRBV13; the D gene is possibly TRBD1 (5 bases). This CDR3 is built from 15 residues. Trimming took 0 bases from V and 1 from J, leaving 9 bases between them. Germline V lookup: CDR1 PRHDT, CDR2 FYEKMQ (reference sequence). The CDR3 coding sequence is TGTGCCAGCAGCTTAGGCCGGGGGGAGAACACTGAAGCTTTCGTT. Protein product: CASSLGRGENTEAFV.

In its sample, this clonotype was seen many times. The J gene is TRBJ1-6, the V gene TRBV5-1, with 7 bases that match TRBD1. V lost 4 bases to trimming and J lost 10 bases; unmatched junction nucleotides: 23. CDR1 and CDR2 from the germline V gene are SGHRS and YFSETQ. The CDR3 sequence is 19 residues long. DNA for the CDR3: TGCGCCAGCAGCCTACTCTTCGAACAGGGGAGTAATCTTGGATCACCCCTCCACTTT. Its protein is CASSLLFEQGSNLGSPLHF.

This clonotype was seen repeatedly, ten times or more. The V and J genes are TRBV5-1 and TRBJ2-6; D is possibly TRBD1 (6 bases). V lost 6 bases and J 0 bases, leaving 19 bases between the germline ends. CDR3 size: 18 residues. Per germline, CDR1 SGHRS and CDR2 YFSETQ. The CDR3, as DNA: TGCGCCAGCATGGAACAGGGTTTACAAGTCTCTGGGGCCAACGTCCTGACTTTC. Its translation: CASMEQGLQVSGANVLTF.

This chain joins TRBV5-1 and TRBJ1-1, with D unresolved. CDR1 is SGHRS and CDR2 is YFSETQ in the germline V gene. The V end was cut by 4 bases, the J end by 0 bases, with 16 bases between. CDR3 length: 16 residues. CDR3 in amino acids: CASSPLSGGLNTEAFF. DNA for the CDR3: TGCGCCAGCAGCCCCCTCAGCGGCGGGCTGAACACTGAAGCTTTCTTT.

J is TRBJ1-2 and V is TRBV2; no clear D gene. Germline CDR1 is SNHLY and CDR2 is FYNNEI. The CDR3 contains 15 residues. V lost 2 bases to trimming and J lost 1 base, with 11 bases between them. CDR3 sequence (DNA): TGTGCCAGCAGTGAACCCTGGACGGATAACTATGGCTACACCTTC. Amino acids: CASSEPWTDNYGYTF. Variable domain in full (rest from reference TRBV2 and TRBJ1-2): EPEVTQTPSHQVTQMGQEVILRCVPISNHLYFYWYRQILGQKVEFLVSFYNNEISEKSEIFDDQFSVERPDGSNFTLKIRSTKLEDSAMYFCASSEPWTDNYGYTFGSGTRLTVV.

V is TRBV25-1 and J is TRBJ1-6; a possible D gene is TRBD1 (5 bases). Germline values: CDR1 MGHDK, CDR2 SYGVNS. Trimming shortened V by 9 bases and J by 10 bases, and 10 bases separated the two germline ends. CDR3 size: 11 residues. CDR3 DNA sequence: TGTGCCAGTGGACACGCGTCACCCCTCCACTTT. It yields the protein CASGHASPLHF.

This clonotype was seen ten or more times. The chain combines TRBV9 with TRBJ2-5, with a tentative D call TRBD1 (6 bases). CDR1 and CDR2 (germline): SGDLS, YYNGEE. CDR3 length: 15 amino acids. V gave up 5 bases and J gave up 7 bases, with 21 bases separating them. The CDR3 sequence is CASSLLGLATGTQYF. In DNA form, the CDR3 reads TGTGCCAGCAGTCTTCTAGGGCTCGCGACAGGGACCCAGTACTTC.

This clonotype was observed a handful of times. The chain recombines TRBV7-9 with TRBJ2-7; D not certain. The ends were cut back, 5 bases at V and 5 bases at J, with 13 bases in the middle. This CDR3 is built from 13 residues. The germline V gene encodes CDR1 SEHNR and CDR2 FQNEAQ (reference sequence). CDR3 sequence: CASSPLGSHEQYV. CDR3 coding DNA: TGTGCCAGCAGCCCACTGGGGTCCCACGAGCAGTACGTC.

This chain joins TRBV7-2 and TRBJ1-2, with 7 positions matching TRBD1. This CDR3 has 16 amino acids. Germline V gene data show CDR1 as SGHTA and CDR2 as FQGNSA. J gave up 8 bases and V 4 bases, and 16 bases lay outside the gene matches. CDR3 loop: CASSSLTSRQGLGYTF. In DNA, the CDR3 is TGTGCCAGCAGCTCCCTTACAAGCCGACAGGGCCTAGGCTACACCTTC.

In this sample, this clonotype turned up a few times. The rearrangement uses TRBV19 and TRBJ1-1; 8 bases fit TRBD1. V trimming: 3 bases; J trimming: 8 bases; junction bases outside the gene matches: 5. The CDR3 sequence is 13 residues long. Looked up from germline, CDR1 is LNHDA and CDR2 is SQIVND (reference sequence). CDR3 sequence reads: CASSIDRGSEAFF. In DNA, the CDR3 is TGTGCCAGTAGTATTGACAGGGGTTCGGAAGCTTTCTTT.